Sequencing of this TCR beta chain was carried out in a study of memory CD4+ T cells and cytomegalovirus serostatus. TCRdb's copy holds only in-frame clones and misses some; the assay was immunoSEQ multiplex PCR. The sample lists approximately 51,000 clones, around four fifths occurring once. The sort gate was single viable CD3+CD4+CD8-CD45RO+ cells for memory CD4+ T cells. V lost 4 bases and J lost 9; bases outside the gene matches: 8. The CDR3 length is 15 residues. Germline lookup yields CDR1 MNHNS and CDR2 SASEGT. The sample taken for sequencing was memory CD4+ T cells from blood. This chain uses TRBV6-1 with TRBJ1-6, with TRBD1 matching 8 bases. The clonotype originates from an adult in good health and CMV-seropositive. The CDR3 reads CASSATGEIGSPLHF. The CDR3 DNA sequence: TGTGCCAGCAGTGCGACAGGGGAGATAGGTTCACCCCTCCACTTT.